A single sample is the source of the 4 T cell receptor beta chains below, sequenced in a study of cytomegalovirus exposure and HLA in healthy donors. Primers: 60 Vbeta forward and 13 Jbeta reverse. Data came from immunoSEQ multiplex PCR; TCRdb stores just in-frame clones and leaves some out. The table has about 150,000 clones, roughly 84% seen once; the top ten hold 0.38%. The sequencing sample was made of PBMCs. These TCRs come from a boy younger than 10 in good health and CMV-seronegative.

The chain employs TRBV19 and TRBJ2-2, with 7 nucleotides matching TRBD1. Germline trimming cut 5 bases from V and 2 bases from J; bases unmatched to any gene: 5. The germline CDR1 and CDR2 sequences are LNHDA and SQIVND (reference sequence). CDR3 length: 15 amino acids. CDR3 in DNA: TGTGCCAGTAGTGGGGGACAGCGTAACACCGGGGAGCTGTTTTTT. This gives the protein CASSGGQRNTGELFF.

V gene TRBV5-4 combines with J gene TRBJ2-7; 10 positions agree with TRBD1. The CDR3 is made up of 16 amino acids. V lost 4 bases and J lost 0; bases outside the gene matches: 7. Per germline, CDR1 SGHNT and CDR2 YYREEE (reference sequence). CDR3 sequence (DNA): TGTGCCAGCAGCGCCCCGGGACAGGGGATCTCCTACGAGCAGTACTTC. The encoded protein is CASSAPGQGISYEQYF.

The chain is built from TRBV2 and TRBJ2-1; TRBD1 might be the D (7 bases). The CDR3 is 16 amino acids. Germline-derived CDR1 and CDR2 are SNHLY and FYNNEI. Trimming removed 8 bases from V and 7 bases from J, with 24 bases in between. CDR3 residues: CASGEVQGRRKNEQFF. Written as DNA, the CDR3 is TGTGCCAGCGGGGAGGTACAGGGGAGGAGGAAGAATGAGCAGTTCTTC.

J is TRBJ2-2 and V is TRBV5-1, with 11 bases aligning to TRBD2. Germline assignment: CDR1 SGHRS and CDR2 YFSETQ. The CDR3 runs to 16 residues. J gave up 4 bases and V 2 bases, and 4 bases lay outside the gene matches. CDR3: CASSFSGRAATGELFF. CDR3 DNA sequence: TGCGCCAGCAGCTTTAGCGGGAGGGCCGCCACCGGGGAGCTGTTTTTT.